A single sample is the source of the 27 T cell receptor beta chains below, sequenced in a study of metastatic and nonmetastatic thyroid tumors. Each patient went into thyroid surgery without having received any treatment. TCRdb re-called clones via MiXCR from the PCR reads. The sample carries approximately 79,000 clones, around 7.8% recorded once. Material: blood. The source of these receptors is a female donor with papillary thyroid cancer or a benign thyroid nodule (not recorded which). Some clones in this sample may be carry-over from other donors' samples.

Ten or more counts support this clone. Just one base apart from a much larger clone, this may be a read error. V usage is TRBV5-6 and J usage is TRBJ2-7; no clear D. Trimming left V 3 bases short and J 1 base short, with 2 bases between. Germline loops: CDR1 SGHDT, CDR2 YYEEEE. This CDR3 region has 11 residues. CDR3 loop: CASSSSYEQYF. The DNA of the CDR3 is TGTGCCAGCAGCTCGTCCTACGAGCAGTACTTC.

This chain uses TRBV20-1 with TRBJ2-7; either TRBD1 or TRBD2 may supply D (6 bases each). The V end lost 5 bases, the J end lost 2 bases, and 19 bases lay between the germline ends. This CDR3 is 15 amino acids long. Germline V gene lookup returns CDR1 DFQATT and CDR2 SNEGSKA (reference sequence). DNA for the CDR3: TGCAGTGCTTGCGCCTCTGCTGGGGGGCCCTACGAGCAGTACTTC. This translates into CSACASAGGPYEQYF.

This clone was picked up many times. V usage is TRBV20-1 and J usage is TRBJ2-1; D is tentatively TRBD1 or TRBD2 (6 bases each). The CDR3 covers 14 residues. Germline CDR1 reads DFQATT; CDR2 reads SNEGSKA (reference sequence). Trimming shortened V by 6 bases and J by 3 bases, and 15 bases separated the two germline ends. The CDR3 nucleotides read TGCAGTGCCCGTGAGGGGGGCGGCTACAATGAGCAGTTCTTC. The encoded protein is CSAREGGGYNEQFF.

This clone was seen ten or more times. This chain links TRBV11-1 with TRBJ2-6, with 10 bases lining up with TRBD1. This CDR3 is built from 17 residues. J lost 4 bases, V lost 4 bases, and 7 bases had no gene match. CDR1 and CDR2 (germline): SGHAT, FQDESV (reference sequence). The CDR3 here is CASSSPTGGNGANVLTF. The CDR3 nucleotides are TGTGCCAGCAGCTCTCCGACAGGGGGCAACGGGGCCAACGTCCTGACTTTC.

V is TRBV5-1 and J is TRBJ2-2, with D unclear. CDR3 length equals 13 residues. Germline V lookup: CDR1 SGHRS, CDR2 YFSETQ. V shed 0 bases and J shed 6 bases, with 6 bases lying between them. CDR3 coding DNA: TGCGCCAGCAGCTTGGTGGGGTCCGGGGAGCTGTTTTTT. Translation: CASSLVGSGELFF.

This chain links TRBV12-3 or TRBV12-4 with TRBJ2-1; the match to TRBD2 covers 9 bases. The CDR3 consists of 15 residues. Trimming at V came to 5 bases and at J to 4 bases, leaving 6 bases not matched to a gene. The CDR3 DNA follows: TGTGCCAGCAGTCCGCCGGGACTAGCATACAATGAGCAGTTCTTC. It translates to CASSPPGLAYNEQFF.

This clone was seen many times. In nucleotides, the CDR3 is TGTGCCAGCAGTTACGCTCTACAGAATAATTCACCCCTCCACTTT. This sequence encodes CASSYALQNNSPLHF. This rearrangement joins TRBV6-5 to TRBJ1-6; D unresolved. Germline-derived CDR1 and CDR2 are MNHEY and SVGAGI. The CDR3 totals 15 residues. Trimming cost V 2 bases and J 5 bases, with 10 bases left between them.

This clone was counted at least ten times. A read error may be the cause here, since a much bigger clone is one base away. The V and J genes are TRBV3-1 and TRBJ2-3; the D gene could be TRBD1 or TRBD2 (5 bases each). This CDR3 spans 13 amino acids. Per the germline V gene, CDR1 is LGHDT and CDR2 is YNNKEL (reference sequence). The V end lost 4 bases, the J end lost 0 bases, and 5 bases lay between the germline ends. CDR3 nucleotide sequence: TGTGCCAGCAGCCGGGACAGCACAGATACGCAGTATTTT. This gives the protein CASSRDSTDTQYF.

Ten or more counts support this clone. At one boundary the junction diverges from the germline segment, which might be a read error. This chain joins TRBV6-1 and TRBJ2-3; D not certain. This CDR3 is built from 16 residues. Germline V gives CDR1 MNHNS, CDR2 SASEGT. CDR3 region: CASTEPRPGRPDTQYF. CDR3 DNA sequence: TGTGCCAGCACTGAACCCAGACCCGGCCGTCCAGATACGCAGTATTTT.

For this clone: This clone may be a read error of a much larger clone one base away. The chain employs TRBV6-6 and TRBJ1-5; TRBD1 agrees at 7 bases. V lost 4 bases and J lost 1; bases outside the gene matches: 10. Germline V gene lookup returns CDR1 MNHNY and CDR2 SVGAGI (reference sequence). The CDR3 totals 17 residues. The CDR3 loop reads CASSLGQPPYSNQPQHF. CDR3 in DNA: TGTGCCAGCAGTTTGGGACAGCCGCCTTACAGCAATCAGCCCCAGCATTTT.

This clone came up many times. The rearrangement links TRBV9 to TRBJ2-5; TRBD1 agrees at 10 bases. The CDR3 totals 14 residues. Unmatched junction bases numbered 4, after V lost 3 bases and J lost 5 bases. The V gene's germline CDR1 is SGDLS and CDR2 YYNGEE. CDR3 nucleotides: TGTGCCAGCAGCGCGACAGGGGGCTCGGAGACCCAGTACTTC. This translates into CASSATGGSETQYF. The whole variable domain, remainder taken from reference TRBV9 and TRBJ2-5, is DSGVTQTPKHLITATGQRVTLRCSPRSGDLSVYWYQQSLDQGLQFLIQYYNGEERAKGNILERFSAQQFPDLHSELNLSSLELGDSALYFCASSATGGSETQYFGPGTRLLVL.

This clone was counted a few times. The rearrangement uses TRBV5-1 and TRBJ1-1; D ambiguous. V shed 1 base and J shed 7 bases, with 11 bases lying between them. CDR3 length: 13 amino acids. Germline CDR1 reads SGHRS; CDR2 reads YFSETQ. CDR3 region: CASSLNGEGEAFF. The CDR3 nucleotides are TGCGCCAGCAGCTTGAACGGGGAGGGTGAAGCTTTCTTT.

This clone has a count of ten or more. DNA for the CDR3: TGTGCCAGCAGTTACTCCCCGCACGGGGAGCTGTTTTTT. As protein: CASSYSPHGELFF. The genes are TRBV6-2 or TRBV6-3 and TRBJ2-2; D is uncertain. V was trimmed by 0 bases and J by 7 bases, leaving 6 bases between them. This CDR3 contains 13 residues. Germline V gives CDR1 MNHEY, CDR2 SVGEGT.

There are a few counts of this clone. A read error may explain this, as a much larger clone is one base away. The CDR3 loop reads CASSHWNLNTEAFF. CDR3 in DNA: TGTGCCAGTAGTCACTGGAACTTGAACACTGAAGCTTTCTTT. The rearrangement uses TRBV19 and TRBJ1-1; D unclear. Germline V gene sequence: CDR1 LNHDA, CDR2 SQIVND (reference sequence). V lost 5 bases and J lost 0, with 10 bases in between. The CDR3 totals 14 residues.

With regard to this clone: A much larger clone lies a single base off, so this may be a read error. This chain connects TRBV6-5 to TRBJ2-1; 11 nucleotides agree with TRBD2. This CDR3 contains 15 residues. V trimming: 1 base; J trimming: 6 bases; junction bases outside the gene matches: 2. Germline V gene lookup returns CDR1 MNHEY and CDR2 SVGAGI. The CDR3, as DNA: TGTGCCAGCAGTTACTTAGCGGGGGGGCCCAATGAGCAGTTCTTC. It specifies CASSYLAGGPNEQFF.

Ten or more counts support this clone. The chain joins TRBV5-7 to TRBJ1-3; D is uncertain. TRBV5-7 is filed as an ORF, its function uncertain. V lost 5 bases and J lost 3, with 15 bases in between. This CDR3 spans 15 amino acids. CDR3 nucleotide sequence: TGTGCCAGCAGTTTCGGACTGGTGGATGGAAACACCATATATTTT. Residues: CASSFGLVDGNTIYF.

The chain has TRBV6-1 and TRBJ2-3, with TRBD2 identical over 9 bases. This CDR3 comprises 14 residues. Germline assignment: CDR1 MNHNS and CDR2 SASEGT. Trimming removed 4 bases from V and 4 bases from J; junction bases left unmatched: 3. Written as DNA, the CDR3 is TGTGCCAGCAGTGCTAGCGGGGACCCAGATACGCAGTATTTT. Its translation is CASSASGDPDTQYF.

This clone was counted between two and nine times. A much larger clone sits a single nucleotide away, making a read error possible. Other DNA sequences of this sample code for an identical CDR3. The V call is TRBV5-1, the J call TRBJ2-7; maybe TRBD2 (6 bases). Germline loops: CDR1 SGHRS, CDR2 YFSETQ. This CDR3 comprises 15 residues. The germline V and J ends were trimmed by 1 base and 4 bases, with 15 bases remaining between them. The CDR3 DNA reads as TGCGCCAGCAGCTTGAATACGGGGGTAAGGTACGAGCAGTACTTC. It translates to CASSLNTGVRYEQYF.

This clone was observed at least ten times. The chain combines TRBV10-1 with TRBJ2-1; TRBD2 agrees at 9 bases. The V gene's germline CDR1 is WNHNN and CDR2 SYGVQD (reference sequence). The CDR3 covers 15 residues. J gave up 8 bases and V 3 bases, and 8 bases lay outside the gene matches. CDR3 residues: CASSDGAGGTYEQFF. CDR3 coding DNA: TGCGCCAGCAGTGATGGGGCGGGGGGGACATATGAGCAGTTCTTC.

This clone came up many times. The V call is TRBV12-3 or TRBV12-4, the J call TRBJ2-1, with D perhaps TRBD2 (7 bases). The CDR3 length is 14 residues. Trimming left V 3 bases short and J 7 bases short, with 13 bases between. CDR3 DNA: TGTGCCAGCAGTTTGGGGGGGCGAGGGAATGAGCAGTTCTTC. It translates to CASSLGGRGNEQFF.

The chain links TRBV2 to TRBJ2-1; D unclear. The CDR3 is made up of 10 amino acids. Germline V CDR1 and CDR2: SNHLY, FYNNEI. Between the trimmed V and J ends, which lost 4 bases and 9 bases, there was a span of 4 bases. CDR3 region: CASSGGEQFF. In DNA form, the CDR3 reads TGTGCCAGCAGTGGCGGTGAGCAGTTCTTC.

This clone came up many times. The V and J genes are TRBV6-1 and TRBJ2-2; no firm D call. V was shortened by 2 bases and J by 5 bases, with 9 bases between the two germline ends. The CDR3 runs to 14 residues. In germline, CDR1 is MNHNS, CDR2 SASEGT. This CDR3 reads CASSEIVGTGELFF. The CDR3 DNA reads TGTGCCAGCAGTGAAATCGTAGGGACCGGGGAGCTGTTTTTT.

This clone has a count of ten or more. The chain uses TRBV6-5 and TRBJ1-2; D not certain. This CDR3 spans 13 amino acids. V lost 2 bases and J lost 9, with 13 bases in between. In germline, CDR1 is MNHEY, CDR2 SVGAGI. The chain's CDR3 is CASSYDPPVSYTF. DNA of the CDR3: TGTGCCAGCAGTTACGACCCTCCTGTAAGCTACACCTTC.

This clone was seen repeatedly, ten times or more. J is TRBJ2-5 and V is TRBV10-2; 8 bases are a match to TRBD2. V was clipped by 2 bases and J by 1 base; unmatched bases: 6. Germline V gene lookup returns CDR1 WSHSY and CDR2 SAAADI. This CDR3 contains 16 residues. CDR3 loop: CASSEGLRGVQETQYF. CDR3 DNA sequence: TGCGCCAGCAGTGAGGGTTTGCGGGGGGTCCAAGAGACCCAGTACTTC.

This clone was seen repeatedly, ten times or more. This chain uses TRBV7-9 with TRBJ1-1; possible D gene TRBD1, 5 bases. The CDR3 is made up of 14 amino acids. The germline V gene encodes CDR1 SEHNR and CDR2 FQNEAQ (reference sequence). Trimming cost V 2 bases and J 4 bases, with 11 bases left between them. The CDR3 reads CASSLWGSGTEAFF. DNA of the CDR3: TGTGCCAGCAGCTTATGGGGCTCGGGCACTGAAGCTTTCTTT. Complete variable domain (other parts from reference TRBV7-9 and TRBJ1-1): DTGVSQNPRHKITKRGQNVTFRCDPISEHNRLYWYRQTLGQGPEFLTYFQNEAQLEKSRLLSDRFSAERPKGSFSTLEIQRTEQGDSAMYLCASSLWGSGTEAFFGQGTRLTVV.

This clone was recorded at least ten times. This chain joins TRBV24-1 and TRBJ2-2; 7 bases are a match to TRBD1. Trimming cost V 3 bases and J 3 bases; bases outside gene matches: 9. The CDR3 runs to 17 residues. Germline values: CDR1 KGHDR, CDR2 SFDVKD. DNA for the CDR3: TGTGCCACCAGTGATCCAGGGGGAACTAAGGACACCGGGGAGCTGTTTTTT. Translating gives CATSDPGGTKDTGELFF.

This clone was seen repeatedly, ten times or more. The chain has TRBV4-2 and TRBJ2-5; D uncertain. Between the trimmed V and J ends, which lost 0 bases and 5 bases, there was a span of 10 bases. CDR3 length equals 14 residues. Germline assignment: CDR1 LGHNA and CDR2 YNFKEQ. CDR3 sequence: CASSQEHKAETQYF. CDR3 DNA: TGTGCCAGCAGCCAAGAGCACAAGGCGGAGACCCAGTACTTC.